This TCR beta chain was identified in a study of cytomegalovirus exposure and HLA in healthy donors (dated by TCRdb to 2016 to 2017). General notes on the study: A later analysis indicated that the 95 to 150 validation repertoires were generated on the platform also employed for the 670 or so repertoires of the first cohort. The study combined high-throughput TCR immunosequencing, statistical association of individual TCRs with disease status, and machine learning to predict cytomegalovirus infection status. Along with the approximately 620-subject first cohort, a separate validation cohort of over 90 different subjects was used. The study aimed to test whether cataloging public T cell receptors could reveal signatures of past pathogen exposure. General findings and caveats noted by the study authors: The classifier was reported to diagnose cytomegalovirus status with high specificity and sensitivity in both the original and validation cohorts. Most TCR sequences were seen in very few donors, while some public TCRs were found in many individuals. Of the cluster scores, about 94% were above 0 in a later analysis, which found that TCRs clustered in the first cohort also tended to co-occur in the 95 to 150 validation repertoires. It was suggested by the authors that the approach could potentially be generalized to other disease states and immunological phenotypes. The study gave a list of 150 to 200 TCR beta chains associated with cytomegalovirus. Three of the identified cytomegalovirus-associated TCR beta chains were confirmed in vitro to be specific for cytomegalovirus antigens. The validation cohort had no HLA typing available for a later analysis, so co-occurrence within that cohort was assessed over all 120 or so repertoires.

As concerns this clone: The antigen this receptor binds is unknown. It has no much larger one-base neighbor in the sample; base qualities were not kept.

Including the terminal cysteine and phenylalanine, the CDR3 comprises 15 residues. Just the 45-base CDR3 DNA is kept, in frame starting at base 1. CDR1 and CDR2 were assigned from the germline V gene as SGHNT and YENEEA. V loses 5 bases at its end and J loses 7 bases; junction bases beyond the gene matches: 10. Library prep was done by the immunoSEQ multiplex PCR assay. Regarding the original processing steps: To diagnose cytomegalovirus status from the catalog of TCR beta chain sequences, a statistical classification framework was built. TCRdb's version of the immuneACCESS table is confined to in-frame rearrangements and falls short of the full clone set. An unresolved V gene accounts for under half of the shortfall where checked; the remainder is of unknown origin. The DNA gave D and trimming, while V, J and clone size come from that table. This sample lists roughly 65,000 clones; roughly 92% were detected once. Of the sample, less than 6% falls within the top ten clones.

The donors belonged to the validation cohort of roughly 120 subjects, which was separate from the roughly 670-subject first cohort. The sequence came from a man between 18 and 35 years old in good health and CMV-seropositive. Specimen: PBMCs. The chain joins TRBV11-3 to TRBJ2-1; the junction holds 8 bases that match TRBD2. The CDR3 sequence is CASSPGSGSSNEQFF. The nucleotides read TGTGCCAGCAGCCCCGGGAGCGGGAGTTCGAATGAGCAGTTCTTC.